The rows below give T cell receptor beta chains drawn from one sample of a study of OX40 agonist ivuxolimab in advanced cancers. Assay: immunoSEQ multiplex PCR; the TCRdb copy retains only in-frame clones and omits some. The data contain about 50,000 clones, about nine tenths of them singletons. The sequencing here drew on CD4+ or CD8+ T cells sorted from blood, taken in a trial of the OX40 agonist ivuxolimab. Receptor source: an adult with an advanced solid tumor such as melanoma, head and neck, liver or kidney cancer. Both conserved end residues are part of each CDR3. A D gene is named only where the DNA matches it firmly. A clone size is listed for some rows: how often the clone was seen (once, few, many), or a class if it is expanded.

j_call: TRBJ2-7
cdr3_length: 15
clone_size: medium-sized
d_call: TRBD2
v_call: TRBV4-1
cdr3_nt: TGCGCCAGCAGCCAGCTAGCGGCAAACTCCTACGAGCAGTACTTC
cdr3_aa: CASSQLAANSYEQYF

j_call: TRBJ1-3
cdr3_length: 13
clone_size: medium-sized
d_call: .
v_call: TRBV7-2
cdr3_nt: TGTGCCAGCAGCATCGGCCCGTCGGGCACCATATATTTT
cdr3_aa: CASSIGPSGTIYF

j_call: TRBJ1-2
cdr3_length: 14
clone_size: .
d_call: TRBD1
v_call: TRBV5-6
cdr3_nt: TGTGCCAGCAGCACCACAGGGGCTCCTCATGGCTACACCTTC
cdr3_aa: CASSTTGAPHGYTF

j_call: TRBJ2-7
cdr3_length: 16
clone_size: .
d_call: TRBD1
v_call: TRBV10-3
cdr3_nt: TGTGCCATCAGTGAGTCCTTGGGACAGGTGACCTACGAGCAGTACTTC
cdr3_aa: CAISESLGQVTYEQYF

j_call: TRBJ1-2
cdr3_length: 11
clone_size: .
d_call: .
v_call: TRBV20-1
cdr3_nt: TGCAGTGCTAGCGGTCTCGGTTATGTCTCCTTC
cdr3_aa: CSASGLGYVSF

j_call: TRBJ2-1
cdr3_length: 14
clone_size: .
d_call: .
v_call: TRBV15
cdr3_nt: TGTGCCACCAGCAGGGGTACTACGGACAATGAGCAGTTCTTC
cdr3_aa: CATSRGTTDNEQFF

j_call: TRBJ2-3
cdr3_length: 14
clone_size: .
d_call: .
v_call: TRBV7-2
cdr3_nt: TGTGCCAGCAGCTTAGCTTGGGGGTCAGATACGCAGTATTTT
cdr3_aa: CASSLAWGSDTQYF

j_call: TRBJ1-2
cdr3_length: 14
clone_size: .
d_call: TRBD1
v_call: TRBV19
cdr3_nt: TGTGCCAGTAGGGTTGCGGGGACAGGCTATGGCTACACCTTC
cdr3_aa: CASRVAGTGYGYTF

j_call: TRBJ2-2
cdr3_length: 11
clone_size: .
d_call: .
v_call: TRBV19
cdr3_nt: TGTGCCAGTAGTACTGCCGGGGAGCTGTTTTTT
cdr3_aa: CASSTAGELFF

j_call: TRBJ2-1
cdr3_length: 16
clone_size: .
d_call: TRBD1
v_call: TRBV18
cdr3_nt: TGTGCCAGCTCACCGGGGACAGGGGGCTCCTACAATGAGCAGTTCTTC
cdr3_aa: CASSPGTGGSYNEQFF

j_call: TRBJ2-3
cdr3_length: 15
clone_size: .
d_call: .
v_call: TRBV2
cdr3_nt: TGTGCCAGCAGTGGAGACAGCACTAGCACAGATACGCAGTATTTT
cdr3_aa: CASSGDSTSTDTQYF

j_call: TRBJ1-4
cdr3_length: 16
clone_size: .
d_call: .
v_call: TRBV5-6
cdr3_nt: TGTGCCAGCAGCCCCGGTCGAGGGGGGGCTAATGAAAAACTGTTTTTT
cdr3_aa: CASSPGRGGANEKLFF

j_call: TRBJ1-5
cdr3_length: 15
clone_size: once
d_call: TRBD1
v_call: TRBV6-6
cdr3_nt: TGTGCCAGCAGCTCTCCCACCAGGGGGGATCAGCCCCAGCATTTT
cdr3_aa: CASSSPTRGDQPQHF

j_call: TRBJ2-2
cdr3_length: 12
clone_size: .
d_call: .
v_call: TRBV2
cdr3_nt: TGTGCCAGCAGCATGGGTGCCGGGGAGCTGTTTTTT
cdr3_aa: CASSMGAGELFF

j_call: TRBJ1-4
cdr3_length: 18
clone_size: .
d_call: TRBD1
v_call: TRBV9
cdr3_nt: TGTGCCAGCAGCCAAGGACAGGGGAGAAGGGAAAATAGTGAAAAACTGTTTTTT
cdr3_aa: CASSQGQGRRENSEKLFF

j_call: TRBJ2-6
cdr3_length: 12
clone_size: .
d_call: .
v_call: TRBV25-1
cdr3_nt: TGTGCCAGCACATCTGGGGCCAACGTCCTGACTTTC
cdr3_aa: CASTSGANVLTF